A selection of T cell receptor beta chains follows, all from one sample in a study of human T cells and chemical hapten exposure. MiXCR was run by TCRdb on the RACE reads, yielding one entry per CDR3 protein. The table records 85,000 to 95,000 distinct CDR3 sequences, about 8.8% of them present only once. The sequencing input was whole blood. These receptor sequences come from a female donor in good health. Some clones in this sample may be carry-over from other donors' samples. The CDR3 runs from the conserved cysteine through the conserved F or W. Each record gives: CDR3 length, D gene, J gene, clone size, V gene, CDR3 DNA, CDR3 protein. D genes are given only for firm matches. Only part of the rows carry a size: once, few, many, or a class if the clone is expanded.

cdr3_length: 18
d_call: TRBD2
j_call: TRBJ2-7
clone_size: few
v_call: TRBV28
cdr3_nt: TGTGCCAGCAGTTTCCCGATACGCACTAGCGGCCTGTCCTACGAGCAGTACTTC
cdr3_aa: CASSFPIRTSGLSYEQYF

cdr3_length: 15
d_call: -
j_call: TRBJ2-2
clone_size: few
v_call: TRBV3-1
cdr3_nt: TGTGCCAGCAGGCCCGGGACTCCTGACACCGGGGAGCTGTTTTTT
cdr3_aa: CASRPGTPDTGELFF

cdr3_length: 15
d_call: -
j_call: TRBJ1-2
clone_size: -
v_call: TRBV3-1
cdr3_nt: TGTGCCAGCAGCCAAGTGCTAGGGACGGGTTATGGCTACACCTTC
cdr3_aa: CASSQVLGTGYGYTF

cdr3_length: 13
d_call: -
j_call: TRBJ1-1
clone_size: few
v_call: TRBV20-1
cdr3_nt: TGCAGTGCTAGCCAGGGGCCAGGGACTGAAGCTTTCTTT
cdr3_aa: CSASQGPGTEAFF

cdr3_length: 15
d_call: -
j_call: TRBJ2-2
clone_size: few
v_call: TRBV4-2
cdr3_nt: TGTGCCAGCAGCCTCCCGACAGCTAACACCGGGGAGCTGTTTTTT
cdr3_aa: CASSLPTANTGELFF

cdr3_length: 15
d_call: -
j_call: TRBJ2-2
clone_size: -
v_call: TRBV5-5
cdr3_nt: TGTGCCAGCAGCTTGTTTACAGTCGGCACCGGGGAGCTGTTTTTT
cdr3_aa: CASSLFTVGTGELFF

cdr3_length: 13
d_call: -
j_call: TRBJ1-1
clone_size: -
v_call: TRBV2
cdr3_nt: TGTGCCAGCAGTGAAGCAGGGACTGCCCGGGCTTTCTTT
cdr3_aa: CASSEAGTARAFF

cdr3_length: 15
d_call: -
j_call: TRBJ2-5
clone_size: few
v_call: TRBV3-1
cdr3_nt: TGTGCCAGCAGCCGGGGGCTGAAAGAAAGAGAGACCCAGTACTTC
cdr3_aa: CASSRGLKERETQYF

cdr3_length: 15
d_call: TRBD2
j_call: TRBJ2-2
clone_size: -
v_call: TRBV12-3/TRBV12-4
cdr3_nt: TGTGCCAGCAGTTTTAGGACTAGCGGCACCGGGGAGCTGTTTTTT
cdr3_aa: CASSFRTSGTGELFF

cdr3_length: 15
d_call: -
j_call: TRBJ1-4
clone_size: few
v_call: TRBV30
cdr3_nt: TGTGCCTGGAGTGTACGTACGGTGGCGGGGGAAAAACTGTTTTTT
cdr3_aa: CAWSVRTVAGEKLFF

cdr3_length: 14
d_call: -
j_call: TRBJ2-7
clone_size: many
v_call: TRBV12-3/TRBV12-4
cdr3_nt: TGTGCCAGCAGCAGAGCACAGGGAATCTACGAGCAGTACTTC
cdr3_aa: CASSRAQGIYEQYF

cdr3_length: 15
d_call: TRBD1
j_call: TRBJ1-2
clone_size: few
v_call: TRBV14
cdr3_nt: TGTGCCAGCAGCCAATGGACAGGGGGAGACTATGGCTACACCTTC
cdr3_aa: CASSQWTGGDYGYTF

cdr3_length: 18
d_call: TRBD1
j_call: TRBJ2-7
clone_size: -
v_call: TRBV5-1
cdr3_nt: TGCGCCAGCAGCTTGGAGAGACAGGGGGCCCTTAGCTCCTACGAGCAGTACTTC
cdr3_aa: CASSLERQGALSSYEQYF

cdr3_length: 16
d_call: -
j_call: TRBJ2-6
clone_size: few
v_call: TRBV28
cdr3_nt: TGTGCCAGCAGTTTAGGGTCGGGTTCTGGGGTCAACGTCCTGACTTTC
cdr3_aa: CASSLGSGSGVNVLTF

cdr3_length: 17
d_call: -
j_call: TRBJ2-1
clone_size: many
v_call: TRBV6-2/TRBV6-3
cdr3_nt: TGTGCCAGCAGTTACTCCCTCAACCCCAGTTCCTACAATGAGCAGTTCTTC
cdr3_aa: CASSYSLNPSSYNEQFF

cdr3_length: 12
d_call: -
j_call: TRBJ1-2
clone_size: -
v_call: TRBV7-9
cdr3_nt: TGTGCCAGCAGCCCGGCACCCTATGGCTACACCTTC
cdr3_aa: CASSPAPYGYTF

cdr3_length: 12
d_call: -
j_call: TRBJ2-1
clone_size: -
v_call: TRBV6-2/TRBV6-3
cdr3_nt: TGTGCCAGCAGTTACCTGGGCAATGAGCAGTTCTTC
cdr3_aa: CASSYLGNEQFF

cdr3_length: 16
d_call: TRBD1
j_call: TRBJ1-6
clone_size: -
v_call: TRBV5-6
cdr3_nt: TGTGCCAGCAGCCAAACGGACAGGGGAATCAATTCACCCCTCCACTTT
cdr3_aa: CASSQTDRGINSPLHF

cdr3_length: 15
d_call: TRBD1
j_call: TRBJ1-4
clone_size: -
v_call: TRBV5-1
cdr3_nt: TGCGCCAGCAGCCCGGACAGGCCTACAAATGAAAAACTGTTTTTT
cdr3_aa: CASSPDRPTNEKLFF